This passage covers 9 T cell receptor beta chains from one sample sequenced in a study of cytomegalovirus exposure and HLA in healthy donors. PCR amplification relied on 60 Vbeta primers (plus 13 Jbeta primers). Measured with immunoSEQ multiplex PCR; TCRdb has only the in-frame clones, and not every one. This repertoire shows around 200,000 clones, roughly 85% found once; its top ten account for 2.3%. Sequenced input: PBMCs. The receptors come from a woman in her 50s in good health and CMV-seronegative.

The V call is TRBV29-1, the J call TRBJ2-1; weak D call: TRBD2 (5 bases). Germline V gives CDR1 SQVTM, CDR2 ANQGSEA. This CDR3 has 13 residues. Trimming pared 8 bases from V and 0 bases from J, leaving 11 bases between. CDR3 protein: CSLKGGSYNEQFF. The CDR3 nucleotides are TGCAGCTTAAAAGGAGGCTCCTACAATGAGCAGTTCTTC.

This clone was picked up one time. The chain employs TRBV27 and TRBJ2-3, with TRBD2 matching over 9 bases. The length of the CDR3 is 15 residues. Trimming took 10 bases from V and 2 from J; bases not matched to a gene: 10. Germline lookup yields CDR1 MNHEY and CDR2 SMNVEV (reference sequence). The CDR3 coding sequence is TGTGCCACTTGGGGGCTAGCGGGAACCACAGATACGCAGTATTTT. This gives the protein CATWGLAGTTDTQYF.

The J gene is TRBJ1-1, the V gene TRBV5-4; D is possibly TRBD1 (5 bases). The CDR3 consists of 15 residues. The germline gives CDR1 SGHNT, CDR2 YYREEE (reference sequence). The ends were cut back, 3 bases at V and 2 bases at J, with 14 bases in the middle. The CDR3 DNA reads TGTGCCAGCAGCTCCCGGGGGGAAGGAAACACTGAAGCTTTCTTT. Protein sequence: CASSSRGEGNTEAFF.

In regard to this clone: Other DNA sequences from this sample encode an identical CDR3 as well. This sequence joins TRBV30 and TRBJ1-2; TRBD1 is a possible D gene (6 bases). The V gene lost 2 bases and the J gene lost 8 bases, with 15 bases spanning the gap. Germline loops: CDR1 GTSNPN, CDR2 SVGIG (reference sequence). The CDR3 sequence is 13 residues long. In DNA, the CDR3 is TGTGCCTGGAGTTACACAGGGCTGCGCGGCTACACCTTC. It encodes CAWSYTGLRGYTF.

The rearrangement joins TRBV13 to TRBJ2-7; no clear D gene. V was clipped by 0 bases and J by 0 bases, with 6 bases between them. This CDR3 comprises 14 residues. The germline V gene has CDR1 PRHDT and CDR2 FYEKMQ (reference sequence). The DNA for the CDR3 is TGTGCCAGCAGCTTAGGCTCTCCCTCCTACGAGCAGTACTTC. It encodes CASSLGSPSYEQYF. Full variable domain (rest looked up from reference TRBV13 and TRBJ2-7): AAGVIQSPRHLIKEKRETATLKCYPIPRHDTVYWYQQGPGQDPQFLISFYEKMQSDKGSIPDRFSAQQFSDYHSELNMSSLELGDSALYFCASSLGSPSYEQYFGPGTRLTVT.

On this clone itself: Other DNA variants within this sample encode the same CDR3. CDR3 residues: CAWSVGTGNTEAFF. CDR3 coding DNA: TGTGCCTGGAGTGTAGGAACGGGGAACACTGAAGCTTTCTTT. The chain is built from TRBV30 and TRBJ1-1; no definite D call. CDR1 is GTSNPN, CDR2 SVGIG, per germline (reference sequence). This CDR3 is built from 14 residues. The V end lost 0 bases, the J end lost 1 base, and 9 bases lay between the germline ends.

This clone was observed a single time. The gene calls are TRBV7-7 and TRBJ2-1; possibly TRBD1 for D (5 bases). This CDR3 is 14 amino acids long. CDR1 and CDR2 from the germline V gene are SSHAT and FNYEAQ (reference sequence). The V end was cut by 5 bases, the J end by 6 bases, with 14 bases between. In DNA, the CDR3 is TGTGCCAGCAGCAAGTTTCAGGGTACCAATGAGCAGTTCTTC. This codes for CASSKFQGTNEQFF.

The rearrangement uses TRBV28 and TRBJ2-7; 9 bases are a match to TRBD1. Per the germline V gene, CDR1 is MDHEN and CDR2 is SYDVKM. With V trimmed by 3 bases and J by 1 base, 4 bases remained unmatched. CDR3 size: 15 residues. DNA of the CDR3: TGTGCCAGCAGTTTTTGGGACAGGGAGTCCTACGAGCAGTACTTC. Translation gives CASSFWDRESYEQYF.

The chain links TRBV11-2 to TRBJ2-2; D is perhaps TRBD1 (5 bases). Germline CDR1 and CDR2: SGHAT and FQNNGV. The V end was cut by 5 bases, the J end by 2 bases, with 15 bases between. The CDR3 length is 16 residues. CDR3 region: CASSRAATVNTGELFF. DNA of the CDR3: TGTGCCAGCAGCCGAGCAGCGACAGTAAACACCGGGGAGCTGTTTTTT.